This T cell receptor (beta chain) originates from a study of vaccination effects on CD4 cells after COVID-19. Details on this clone: No antigen is known for it.

The protocol was immunoSEQ multiplex PCR, while the TCRdb copy is restricted to in-frame clones and leaves out a portion. The table includes roughly 70,000 clones, around two thirds detected once. Sequencing in the ViraFEST assay came after antigen-specific CD4+ T cells had been expanded with viral peptide pools, which were used to stimulate PBMC. Following 10 days of culture, CD4+ T cells were isolated. Two-dose BNT162b2 or mRNA-1273 vaccination was given to participants. Whole-study results and caveats: Marked clonal contraction was seen in infection- and vaccine-induced clones late after vaccination.

Germline V gene lookup returns CDR1 LNHDA and CDR2 SQIVND (reference sequence). The V segment lost 4 bases and the J segment 5 bases; nucleotides outside the gene matches: 11. This CDR3 comprises 17 residues. This clonotype was sampled from a human donor who received a COVID-19 vaccine. The sequenced sample was CD4+ T cells from PBMCs cultured with HCoV-229E spike peptides, obtained after COVID-19 vaccination. The chain employs TRBV19 and TRBJ1-5, with TRBD1 matching 10 bases. The CDR3 DNA reads as TGTGCCAGTAGTACCAGGGACAGGGGACGTCGGGATCAGCCCCAGCATTTT. Its protein is CASSTRDRGRRDQPQHF.